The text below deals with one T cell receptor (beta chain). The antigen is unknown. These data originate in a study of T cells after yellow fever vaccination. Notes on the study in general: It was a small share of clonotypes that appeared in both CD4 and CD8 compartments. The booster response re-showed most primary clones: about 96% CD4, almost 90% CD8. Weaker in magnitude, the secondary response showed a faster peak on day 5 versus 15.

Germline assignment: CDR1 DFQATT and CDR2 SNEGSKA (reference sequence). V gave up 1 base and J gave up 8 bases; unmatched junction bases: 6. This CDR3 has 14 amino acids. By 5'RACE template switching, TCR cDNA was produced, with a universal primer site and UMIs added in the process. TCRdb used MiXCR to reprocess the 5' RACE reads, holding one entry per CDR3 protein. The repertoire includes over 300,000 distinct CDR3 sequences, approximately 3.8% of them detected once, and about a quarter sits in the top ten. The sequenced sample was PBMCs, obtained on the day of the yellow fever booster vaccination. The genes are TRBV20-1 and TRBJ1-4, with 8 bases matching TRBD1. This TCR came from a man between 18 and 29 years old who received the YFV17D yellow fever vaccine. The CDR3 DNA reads TGCAGTGCTAGAGCTGGGACAGGAGGCGAAAAACTGTTTTTT. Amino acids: CSARAGTGGEKLFF.